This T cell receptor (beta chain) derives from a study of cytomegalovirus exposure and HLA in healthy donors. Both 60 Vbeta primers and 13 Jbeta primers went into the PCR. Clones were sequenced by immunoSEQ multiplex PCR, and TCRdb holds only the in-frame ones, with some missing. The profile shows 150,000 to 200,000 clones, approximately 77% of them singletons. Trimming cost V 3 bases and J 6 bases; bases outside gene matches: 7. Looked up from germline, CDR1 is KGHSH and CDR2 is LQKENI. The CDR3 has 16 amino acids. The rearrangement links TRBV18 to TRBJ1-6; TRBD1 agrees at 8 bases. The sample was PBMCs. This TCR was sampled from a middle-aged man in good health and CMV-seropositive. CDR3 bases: TGTGCCAGCTCACCCGGGACAGGCTCCGGTAATTCACCCCTCCACTTT. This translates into CASSPGTGSGNSPLHF.